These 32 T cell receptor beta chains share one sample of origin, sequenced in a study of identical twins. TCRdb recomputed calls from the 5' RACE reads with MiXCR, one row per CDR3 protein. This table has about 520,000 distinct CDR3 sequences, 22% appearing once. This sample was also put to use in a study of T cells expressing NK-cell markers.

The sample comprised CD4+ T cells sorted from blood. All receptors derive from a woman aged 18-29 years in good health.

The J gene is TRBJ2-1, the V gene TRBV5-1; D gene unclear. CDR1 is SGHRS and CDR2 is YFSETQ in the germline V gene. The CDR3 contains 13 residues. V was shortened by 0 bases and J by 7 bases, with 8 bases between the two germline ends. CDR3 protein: CASSLVLRNEQFF. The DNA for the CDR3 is TGCGCCAGCAGCTTGGTCCTTCGTAATGAGCAGTTCTTC.

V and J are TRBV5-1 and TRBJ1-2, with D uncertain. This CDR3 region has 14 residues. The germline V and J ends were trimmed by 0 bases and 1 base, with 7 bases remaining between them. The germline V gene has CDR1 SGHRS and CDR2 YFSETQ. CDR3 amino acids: CASSLAIFNYGYTF. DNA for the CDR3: TGCGCCAGCAGCTTGGCCATATTTAACTATGGCTACACCTTC.

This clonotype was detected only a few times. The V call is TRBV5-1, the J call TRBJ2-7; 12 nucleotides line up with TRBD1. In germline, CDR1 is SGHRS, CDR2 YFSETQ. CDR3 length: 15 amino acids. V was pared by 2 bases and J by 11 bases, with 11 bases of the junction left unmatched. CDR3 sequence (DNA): TGCGCCAGCAGCTTCGCCGGGACAGGGGGCGCTAGGAAGTACTTC. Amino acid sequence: CASSFAGTGGARKYF.

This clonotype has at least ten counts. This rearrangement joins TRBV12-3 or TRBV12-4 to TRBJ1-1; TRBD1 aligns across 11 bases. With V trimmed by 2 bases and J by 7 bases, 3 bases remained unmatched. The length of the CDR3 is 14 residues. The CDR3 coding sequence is TGTGCCAGCAGTTTACGGGGACAGGGGGATGAAGCTTTCTTT. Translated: CASSLRGQGDEAFF.

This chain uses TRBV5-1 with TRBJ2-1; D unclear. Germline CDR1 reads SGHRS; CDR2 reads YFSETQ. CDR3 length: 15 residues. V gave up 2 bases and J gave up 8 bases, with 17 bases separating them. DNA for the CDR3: TGCGCCAGCAGCTTCCTGGTGTCGGGCGTGGATGAGCAGTTCTTC. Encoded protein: CASSFLVSGVDEQFF.

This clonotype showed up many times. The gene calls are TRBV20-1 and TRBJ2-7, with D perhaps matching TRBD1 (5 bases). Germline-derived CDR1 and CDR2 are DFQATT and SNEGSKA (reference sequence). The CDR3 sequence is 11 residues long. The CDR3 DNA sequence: TGCCGAGACAGTGAGAACTACGAGCAGTACTTC. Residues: CRDSENYEQYF.

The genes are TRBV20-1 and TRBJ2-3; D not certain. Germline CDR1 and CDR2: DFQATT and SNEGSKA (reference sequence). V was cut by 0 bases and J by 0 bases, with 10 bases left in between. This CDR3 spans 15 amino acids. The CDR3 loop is CSARDPAASTDTQYF. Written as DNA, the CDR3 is TGCAGTGCTAGAGATCCGGCTGCTAGCACAGATACGCAGTATTTT.

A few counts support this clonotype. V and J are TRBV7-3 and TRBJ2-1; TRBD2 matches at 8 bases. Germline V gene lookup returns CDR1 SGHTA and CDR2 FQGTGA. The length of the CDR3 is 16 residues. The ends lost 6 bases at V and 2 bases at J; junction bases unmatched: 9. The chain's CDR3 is CASSSDGTSTYNEQFF. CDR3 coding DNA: TGTGCCAGCAGTTCAGACGGGACTAGTACCTACAATGAGCAGTTCTTC. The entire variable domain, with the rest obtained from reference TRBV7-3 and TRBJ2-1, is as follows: GAGVSQTPSNKVTEKGKYVELRCDPISGHTALYWYRQSLGQGPEFLIYFQGTGAADDSGLPNDRFFAVRPEGSVSTLKIQRTERGDSAVYLCASSSDGTSTYNEQFFGPGTRLTVL.

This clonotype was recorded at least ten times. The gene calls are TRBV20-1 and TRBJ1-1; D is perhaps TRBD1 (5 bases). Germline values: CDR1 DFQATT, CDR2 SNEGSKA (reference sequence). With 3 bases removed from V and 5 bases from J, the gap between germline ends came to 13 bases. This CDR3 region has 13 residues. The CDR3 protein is CSASAGERTEAFF. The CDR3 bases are TGCAGTGCTAGTGCGGGGGAACGGACTGAAGCTTTCTTT.

Here the CDR3 DNA reads TGTGCCAGCAGCTTAATAGCGGGACCATCTGGGTACGAGCAGTACTTC. It translates to CASSLIAGPSGYEQYF. This chain connects TRBV7-2 to TRBJ2-7; TRBD2 agrees at 8 bases. Per germline, CDR1 SGHTA and CDR2 FQGNSA. CDR3 length: 16 residues. V was pared by 2 bases and J by 4 bases, with 10 bases of the junction left unmatched.

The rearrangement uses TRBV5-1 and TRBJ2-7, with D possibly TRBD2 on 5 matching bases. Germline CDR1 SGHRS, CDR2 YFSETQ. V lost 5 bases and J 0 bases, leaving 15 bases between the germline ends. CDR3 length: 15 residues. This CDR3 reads CASSNAPSSSYEQYF. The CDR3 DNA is TGCGCCAGCAGTAATGCACCTAGCAGCTCCTACGAGCAGTACTTC.

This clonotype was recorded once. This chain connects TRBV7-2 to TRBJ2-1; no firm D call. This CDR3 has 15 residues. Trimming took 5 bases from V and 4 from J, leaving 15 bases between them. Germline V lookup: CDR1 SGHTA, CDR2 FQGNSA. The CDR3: CASSRGRSPYNEQFF. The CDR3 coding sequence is TGTGCCAGCAGCCGTGGAAGGAGTCCTTACAATGAGCAGTTCTTC.

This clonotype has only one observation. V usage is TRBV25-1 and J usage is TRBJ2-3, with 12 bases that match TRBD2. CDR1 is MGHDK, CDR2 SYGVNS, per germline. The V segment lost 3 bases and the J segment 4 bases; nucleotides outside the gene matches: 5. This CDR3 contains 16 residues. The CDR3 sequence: CASSDRLAGESDTQYF. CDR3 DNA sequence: TGTGCCAGCAGTGATAGACTAGCGGGAGAGTCAGATACGCAGTATTTT.

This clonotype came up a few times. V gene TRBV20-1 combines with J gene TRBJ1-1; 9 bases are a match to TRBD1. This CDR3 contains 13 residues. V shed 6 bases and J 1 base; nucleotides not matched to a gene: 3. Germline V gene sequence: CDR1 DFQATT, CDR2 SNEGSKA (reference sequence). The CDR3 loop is CSAATGGNTEAFF. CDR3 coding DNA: TGCAGTGCCGCGACAGGGGGGAACACTGAAGCTTTCTTT.

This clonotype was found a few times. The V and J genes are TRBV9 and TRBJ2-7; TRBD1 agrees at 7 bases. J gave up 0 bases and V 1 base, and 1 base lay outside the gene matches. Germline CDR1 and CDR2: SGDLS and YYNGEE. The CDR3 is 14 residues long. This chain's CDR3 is CASSVQGVSYEQYF. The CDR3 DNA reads TGTGCCAGCAGCGTACAGGGGGTCTCCTACGAGCAGTACTTC. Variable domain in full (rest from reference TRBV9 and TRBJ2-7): DSGVTQTPKHLITATGQRVTLRCSPRSGDLSVYWYQQSLDQGLQFLIQYYNGEERAKGNILERFSAQQFPDLHSELNLSSLELGDSALYFCASSVQGVSYEQYFGPGTRLTVT.

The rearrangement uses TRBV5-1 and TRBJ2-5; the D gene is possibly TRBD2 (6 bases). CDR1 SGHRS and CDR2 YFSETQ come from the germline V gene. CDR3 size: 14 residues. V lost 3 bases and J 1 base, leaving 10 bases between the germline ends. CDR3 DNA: TGCGCCAGCAGCTGGGCAGCGGGCCAAGAGACCCAGTACTTC. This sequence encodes CASSWAAGQETQYF.

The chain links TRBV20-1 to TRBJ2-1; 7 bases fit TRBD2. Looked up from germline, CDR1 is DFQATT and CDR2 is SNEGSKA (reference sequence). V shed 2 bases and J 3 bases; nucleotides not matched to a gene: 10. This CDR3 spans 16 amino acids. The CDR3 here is CSARPTRGVNYNEQFF. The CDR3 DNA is TGCAGTGCTAGACCTACCCGGGGGGTGAACTACAATGAGCAGTTCTTC.

The CDR3 region is CASSSYGGWTGELFF. CDR3 DNA sequence: TGTGCCAGCAGCTCCTACGGGGGTTGGACCGGGGAGCTGTTTTTT. The chain links TRBV7-9 to TRBJ2-2, with a weak D call TRBD2 (6 bases). The CDR3 extends over 15 amino acids. V lost 4 bases and J 5 bases, leaving 14 bases between the germline ends. Looked up from germline, CDR1 is SEHNR and CDR2 is FQNEAQ (reference sequence).

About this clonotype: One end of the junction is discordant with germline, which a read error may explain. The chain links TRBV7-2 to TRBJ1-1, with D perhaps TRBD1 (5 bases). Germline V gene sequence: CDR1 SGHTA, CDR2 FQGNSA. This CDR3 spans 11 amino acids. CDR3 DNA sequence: TGTGCCAGCAGCTTAGTCGTGACAGTCTCTTTT. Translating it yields CASSLVVTVSF.

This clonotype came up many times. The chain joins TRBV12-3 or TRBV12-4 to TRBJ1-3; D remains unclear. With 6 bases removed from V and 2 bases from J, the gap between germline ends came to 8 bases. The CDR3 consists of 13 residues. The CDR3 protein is CASRQVTGNTIYF. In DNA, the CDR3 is TGTGCCAGCAGGCAGGTCACTGGAAACACCATATATTTT.

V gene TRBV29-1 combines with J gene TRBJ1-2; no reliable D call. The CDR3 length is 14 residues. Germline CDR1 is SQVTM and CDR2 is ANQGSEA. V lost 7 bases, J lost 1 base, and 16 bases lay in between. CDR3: CSAGREGSNYGYTF. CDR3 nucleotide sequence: TGCAGCGCTGGACGGGAGGGCAGTAACTATGGCTACACCTTC.

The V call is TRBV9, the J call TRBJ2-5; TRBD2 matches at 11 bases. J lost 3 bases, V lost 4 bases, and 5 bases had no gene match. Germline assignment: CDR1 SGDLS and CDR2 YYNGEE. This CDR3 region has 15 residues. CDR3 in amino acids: CASSSSGGPKETQYF. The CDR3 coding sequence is TGTGCCAGCAGCTCTAGCGGGGGGCCTAAAGAGACCCAGTACTTC.

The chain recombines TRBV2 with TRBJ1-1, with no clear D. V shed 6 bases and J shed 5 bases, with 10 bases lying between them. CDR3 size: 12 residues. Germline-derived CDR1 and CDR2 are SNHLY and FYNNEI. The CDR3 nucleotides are TGTGCCAGCAGCGAGAAATATACTGAAGCTTTCTTT. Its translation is CASSEKYTEAFF.

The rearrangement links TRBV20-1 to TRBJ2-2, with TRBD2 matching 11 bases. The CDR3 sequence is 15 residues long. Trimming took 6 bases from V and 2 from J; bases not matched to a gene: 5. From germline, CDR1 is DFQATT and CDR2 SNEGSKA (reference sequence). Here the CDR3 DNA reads TGCAGTGCCAAGACTAGCGGGGTCAACACCGGGGAGCTGTTTTTT. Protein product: CSAKTSGVNTGELFF.

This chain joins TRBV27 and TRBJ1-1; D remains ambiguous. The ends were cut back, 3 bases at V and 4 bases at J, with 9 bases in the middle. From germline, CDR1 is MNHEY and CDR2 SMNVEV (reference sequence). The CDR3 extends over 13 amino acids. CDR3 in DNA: TGTGCCAGCAGTTTCACGGTAGGCACTGAAGCTTTCTTT. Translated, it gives CASSFTVGTEAFF.

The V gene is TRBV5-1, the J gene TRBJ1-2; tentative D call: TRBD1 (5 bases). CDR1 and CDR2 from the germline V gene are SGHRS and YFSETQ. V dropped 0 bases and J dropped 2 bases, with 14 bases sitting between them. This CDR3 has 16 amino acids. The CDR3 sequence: CASSLGQGLGNYGYTF. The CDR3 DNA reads TGCGCCAGCAGCTTGGGTCAGGGCTTAGGCAACTATGGCTACACCTTC.

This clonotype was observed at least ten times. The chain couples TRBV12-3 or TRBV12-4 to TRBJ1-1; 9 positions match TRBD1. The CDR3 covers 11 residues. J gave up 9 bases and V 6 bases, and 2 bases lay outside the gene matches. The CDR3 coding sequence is TGTGCCAGCAGACAGGGGGCCAAAGCTTTCTTT. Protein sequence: CASRQGAKAFF.

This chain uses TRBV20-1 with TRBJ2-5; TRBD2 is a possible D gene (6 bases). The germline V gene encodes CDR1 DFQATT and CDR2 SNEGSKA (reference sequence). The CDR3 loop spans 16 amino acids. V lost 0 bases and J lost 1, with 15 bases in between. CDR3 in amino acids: CSARDPQLAVQETQYF. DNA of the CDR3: TGCAGTGCTAGAGATCCCCAATTAGCGGTCCAAGAGACCCAGTACTTC.

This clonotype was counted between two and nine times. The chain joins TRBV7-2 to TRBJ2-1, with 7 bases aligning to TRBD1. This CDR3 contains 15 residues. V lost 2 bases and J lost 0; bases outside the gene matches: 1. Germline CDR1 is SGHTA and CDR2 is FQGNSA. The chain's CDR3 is CASSLQGVSYNEQFF. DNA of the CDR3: TGTGCCAGCAGCTTACAGGGGGTCTCCTACAATGAGCAGTTCTTC. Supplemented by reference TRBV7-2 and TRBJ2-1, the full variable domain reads GAGVSQSPSNKVTEKGKDVELRCDPISGHTALYWYRQSLGQGLEFLIYFQGNSAPDKSGLPSDRFSAERTGGSVSTLTIQRTQQEDSAVYLCASSLQGVSYNEQFFGPGTRLTVL.

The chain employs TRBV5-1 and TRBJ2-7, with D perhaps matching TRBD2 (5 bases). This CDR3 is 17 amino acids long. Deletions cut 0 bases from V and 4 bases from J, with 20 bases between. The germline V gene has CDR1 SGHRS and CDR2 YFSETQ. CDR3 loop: CASSLGPPEAAPYEQYF. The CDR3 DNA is TGCGCCAGCAGCTTGGGGCCTCCGGAGGCAGCCCCGTACGAGCAGTACTTC.

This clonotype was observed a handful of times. The chain's CDR3 is CASVGGSRRYGYTF. The CDR3 bases are TGTGCCAGCGTCGGAGGTTCGAGACGATATGGCTACACCTTC. The chain is built from TRBV12-3 or TRBV12-4 and TRBJ1-2; D unclear. Trimming pared 8 bases from V and 5 bases from J, leaving 18 bases between. The CDR3 has 14 residues.

Here the CDR3 reads CASSRDRYTEAFF. As DNA, the CDR3 is TGTGCCAGCAGCCGGGACAGGTACACTGAAGCTTTCTTT. The gene calls are TRBV12-3 or TRBV12-4 and TRBJ1-1; 8 bases line up with TRBD1. V lost 6 bases to trimming and J lost 3 bases; unmatched junction nucleotides: 3. The length of the CDR3 is 13 residues.